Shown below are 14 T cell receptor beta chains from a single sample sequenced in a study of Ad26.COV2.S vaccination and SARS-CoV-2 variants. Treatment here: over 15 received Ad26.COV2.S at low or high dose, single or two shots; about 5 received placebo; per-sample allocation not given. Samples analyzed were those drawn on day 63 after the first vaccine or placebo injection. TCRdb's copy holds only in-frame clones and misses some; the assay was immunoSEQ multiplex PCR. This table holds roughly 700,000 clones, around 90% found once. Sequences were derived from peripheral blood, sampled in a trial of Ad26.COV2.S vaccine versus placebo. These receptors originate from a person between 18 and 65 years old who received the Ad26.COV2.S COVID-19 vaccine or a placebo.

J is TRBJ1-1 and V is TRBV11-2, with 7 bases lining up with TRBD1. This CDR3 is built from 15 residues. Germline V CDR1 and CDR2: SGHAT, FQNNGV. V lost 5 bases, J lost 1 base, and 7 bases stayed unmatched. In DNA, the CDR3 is TGTGCCAGCAGCCTCCAGGACAGGAGGAACACTGAAGCTTTCTTT. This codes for CASSLQDRRNTEAFF.

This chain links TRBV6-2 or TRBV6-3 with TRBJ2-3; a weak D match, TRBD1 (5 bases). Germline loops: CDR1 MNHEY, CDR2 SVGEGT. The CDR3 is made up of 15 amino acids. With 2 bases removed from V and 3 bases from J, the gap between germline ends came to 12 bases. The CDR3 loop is CASSYRQQGTDTQYF. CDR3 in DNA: TGTGCCAGCAGTTACCGACAGCAAGGGACAGATACGCAGTATTTT.

CDR3 sequence reads: CASSYVDGPYEQYF. The CDR3 nucleotides read TGTGCCAGCAGTTACGTGGACGGCCCCTACGAGCAGTACTTC. V gene TRBV6-5 combines with J gene TRBJ2-7; D is undetermined. This CDR3 has 14 amino acids. V was pared by 2 bases and J by 2 bases, with 10 bases between. Germline V gene lookup returns CDR1 MNHEY and CDR2 SVGAGI.

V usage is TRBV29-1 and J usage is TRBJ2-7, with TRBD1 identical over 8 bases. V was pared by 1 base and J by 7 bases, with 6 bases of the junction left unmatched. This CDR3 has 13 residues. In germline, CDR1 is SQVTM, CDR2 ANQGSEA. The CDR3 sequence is CSVEATGGSEQYF. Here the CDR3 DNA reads TGCAGCGTTGAAGCAACAGGGGGGAGTGAGCAGTACTTC.

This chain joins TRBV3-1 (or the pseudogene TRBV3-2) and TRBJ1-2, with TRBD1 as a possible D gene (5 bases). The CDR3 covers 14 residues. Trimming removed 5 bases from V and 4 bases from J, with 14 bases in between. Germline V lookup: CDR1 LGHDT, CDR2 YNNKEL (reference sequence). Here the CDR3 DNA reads TGTGCCAGCAGCGACGGGGCGGGGTTCTATGGCTACACCTTC. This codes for CASSDGAGFYGYTF.

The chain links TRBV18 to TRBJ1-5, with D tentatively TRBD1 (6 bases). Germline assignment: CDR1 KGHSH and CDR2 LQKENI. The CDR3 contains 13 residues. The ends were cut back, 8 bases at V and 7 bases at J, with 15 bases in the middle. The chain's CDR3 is CASTNHRDQPQHF. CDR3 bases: TGTGCCAGCACTAACCACAGGGACCAGCCCCAGCATTTT. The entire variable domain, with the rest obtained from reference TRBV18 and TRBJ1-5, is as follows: NAGVMQNPRHLVRRRGQEARLRCSPMKGHSHVYWYRQLPEEGLKFMVYLQKENIIDESGMPKERFSAEFPKEGPSILRIQQVVRGDSAAYFCASTNHRDQPQHFGDGTRLSIL.

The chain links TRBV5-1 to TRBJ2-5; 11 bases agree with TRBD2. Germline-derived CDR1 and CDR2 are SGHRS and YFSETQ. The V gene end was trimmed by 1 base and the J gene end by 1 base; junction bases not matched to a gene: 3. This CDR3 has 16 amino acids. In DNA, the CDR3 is TGCGCCAGCAGCTTGTTAGCGGGAGGGCCCCAAGAGACCCAGTACTTC. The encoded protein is CASSLLAGGPQETQYF.

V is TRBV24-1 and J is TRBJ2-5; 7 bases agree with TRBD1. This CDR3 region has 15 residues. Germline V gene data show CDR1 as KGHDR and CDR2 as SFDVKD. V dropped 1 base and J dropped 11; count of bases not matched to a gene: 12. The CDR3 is CATSDFDREWRMQYF. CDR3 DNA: TGTGCCACCAGTGATTTCGACAGGGAATGGCGGATGCAGTACTTC.

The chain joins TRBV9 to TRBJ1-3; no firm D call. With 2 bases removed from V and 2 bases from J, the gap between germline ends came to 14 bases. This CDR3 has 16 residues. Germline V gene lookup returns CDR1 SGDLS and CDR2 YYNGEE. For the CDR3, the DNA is TGTGCCAGCAGCGTGGGATATACCTCTACTGGAAACACCATATATTTT. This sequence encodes CASSVGYTSTGNTIYF.

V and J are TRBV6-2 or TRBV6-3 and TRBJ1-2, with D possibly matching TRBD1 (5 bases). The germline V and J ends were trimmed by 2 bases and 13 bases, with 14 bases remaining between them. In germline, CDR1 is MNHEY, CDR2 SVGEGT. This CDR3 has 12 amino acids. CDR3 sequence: CASSYGWDVRTF. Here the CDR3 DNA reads TGTGCCAGCAGTTACGGGTGGGACGTTCGCACCTTC.

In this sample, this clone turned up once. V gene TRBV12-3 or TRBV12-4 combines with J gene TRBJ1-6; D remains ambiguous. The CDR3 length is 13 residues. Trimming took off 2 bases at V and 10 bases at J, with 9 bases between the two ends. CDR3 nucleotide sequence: TGTGCCAGCAGTTTATATGGGGAATCACCCCTCCACTTT. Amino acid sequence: CASSLYGESPLHF.

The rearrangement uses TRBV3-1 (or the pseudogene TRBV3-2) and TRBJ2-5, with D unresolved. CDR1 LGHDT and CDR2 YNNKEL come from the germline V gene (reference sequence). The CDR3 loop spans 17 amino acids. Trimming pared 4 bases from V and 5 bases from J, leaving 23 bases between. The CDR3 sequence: CASSPRDRALDGETQYF. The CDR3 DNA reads TGTGCCAGCAGCCCTCGAGATAGGGCCCTAGACGGCGAGACCCAGTACTTC.

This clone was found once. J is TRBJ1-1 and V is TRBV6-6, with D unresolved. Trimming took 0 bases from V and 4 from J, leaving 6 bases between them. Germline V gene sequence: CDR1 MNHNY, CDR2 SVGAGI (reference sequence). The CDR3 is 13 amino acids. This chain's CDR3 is CASSYSGSTEAFF. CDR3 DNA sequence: TGTGCCAGCAGTTACTCAGGGTCCACTGAAGCTTTCTTT.

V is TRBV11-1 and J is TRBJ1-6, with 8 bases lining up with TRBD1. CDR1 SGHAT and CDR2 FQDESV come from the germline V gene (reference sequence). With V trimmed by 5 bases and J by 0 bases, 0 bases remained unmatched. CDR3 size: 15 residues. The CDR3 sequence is CASSGQGSYNSPLHF. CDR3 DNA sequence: TGTGCCAGCAGCGGACAGGGCTCCTATAATTCACCCCTCCACTTT.